The rows below give T cell receptor beta chains drawn from one sample of a study of blood T cell repertoires in COVID-19. Libraries were prepared by immunoSEQ multiplex PCR; TCRdb keeps only in-frame clonotypes and omits some of them. The table has about 340,000 clones, around four fifths seen once; the top ten hold 2.5% to 3.5%. Material: peripheral blood. These receptor sequences come from a man aged 25-45 years with active or convalescent COVID-19. The CDR3 runs from the conserved cysteine through the conserved F or W. Fields, in order: V gene, clone size, J gene, D gene, CDR3 protein, CDR3 DNA. The D gene is left open where the match is weak. The size field is filled for only some rows; it gives once, few, many or a size class.

>TRBV5-4|NA|TRBJ2-7|TRBD1
CASSFPGQGASEQYF
TGTGCCAGCAGCTTCCCGGGACAGGGGGCCAGCGAGCAGTACTTC
>TRBV11-2|NA|TRBJ1-2|TRBD1
CASRSLRDRDYGYTF
TGTGCCAGCAGGTCCCTCCGGGACAGGGACTATGGCTACACCTTC
>TRBV9|NA|TRBJ1-2|TRBD1
CASSVEVIPDRDGGYTF
TGTGCCAGCAGCGTAGAGGTTATCCCGGACAGGGACGGAGGCTACACCTTC
>TRBV9|once|TRBJ1-2|TRBD1
CASSVQGASYGYTF
TGTGCCAGCAGCGTTCAGGGGGCATCATATGGCTACACCTTC
>TRBV7-2|NA|TRBJ1-6|NA
CASSTEGSYNSPLHF
TGTGCCAGCAGCACCGAGGGCTCCTATAATTCACCCCTCCACTTT
>TRBV11-2|NA|TRBJ1-1|NA
CASSSEGAGIRGMNTEAFF
TGTGCCAGCAGCTCCGAGGGCGCCGGAATCAGGGGTATGAACACTGAAGCTTTCTTT
>TRBV19|NA|TRBJ2-2|TRBD2
CASSIRPLLHKPGGPGPGELFF
TGTGCCAGTAGTATACGCCCCCTCCTACATAAGCCGGGAGGGCCGGGTCCCGGGGAGCTGTTTTTT
>TRBV24-1|NA|TRBJ2-1|NA
CATSVGSGYEQFF
TGTGCCACCAGTGTCGGGAGTGGGTATGAGCAGTTCTTC
>TRBV10-2|NA|TRBJ1-3|NA
CASSESGPRTGNTIYF
TGCGCCAGCAGTGAGTCGGGGCCCAGAACTGGAAACACCATATATTTT
>TRBV7-2|NA|TRBJ1-2|NA
CASSVRTGGDYGYTF
TGTGCCAGCAGCGTCCGGACCGGGGGGGACTATGGCTACACCTTC
>TRBV5-1|NA|TRBJ2-5|NA
CASSTGQQETQYF
TGCGCCAGCAGCACTGGACAGCAAGAGACCCAGTACTTC
>TRBV6-5|NA|TRBJ2-3|NA
CASSLQGSRTDTQYF
TGTGCCAGCAGCCTCCAGGGGTCCCGCACAGATACGCAGTATTTT
>TRBV19|NA|TRBJ2-7|NA
CASSIGPYEQYF
TGTGCCAGTAGTATAGGGCCCTACGAGCAGTACTTC
>TRBV5-4|NA|TRBJ2-1|TRBD2
CASSSLAGSYNEQFF
TGTGCCAGCAGCTCACTAGCGGGAAGCTACAATGAGCAGTTCTTC
>TRBV28|NA|TRBJ1-1|NA
CASSLRGGTTEAFF
TGTGCCAGCAGTTTAAGGGGAGGGACCACTGAAGCTTTCTTT
>TRBV11-3|NA|TRBJ2-5|NA
CASSLGGGLQETQYF
TGTGCCAGCAGCTTAGGAGGAGGGCTCCAAGAGACCCAGTACTTC
>TRBV6-5|once|TRBJ2-7|NA
CASAEVGLSYEQYF
TGTGCCAGCGCCGAGGTGGGGCTCTCCTACGAGCAGTACTTC
>TRBV29-1|NA|TRBJ2-7|TRBD1
CSVDGTGDGQYF
TGCAGCGTTGACGGGACAGGGGATGGGCAGTACTTC
>TRBV3-1/TRBV3-2|NA|TRBJ2-5|NA
CASSQLNGEETQYF
TGTGCCAGCAGCCAACTGAACGGGGAAGAGACCCAGTACTTC
>TRBV4-2|once|TRBJ2-7|TRBD1
CASSQDTRTGSYEQYF
TGTGCCAGCAGCCAAGACACCCGGACAGGGTCCTACGAGCAGTACTTC
>TRBV6-2/TRBV6-3|NA|TRBJ1-1|NA
CASSPGVLTEAFF
TGTGCCAGCAGCCCAGGGGTACTCACTGAAGCTTTCTTT
>TRBV6-5|NA|TRBJ2-7|TRBD1
CATGQGYEQYF
TGTGCCACCGGACAGGGCTACGAGCAGTACTTC
>TRBV7-6|NA|TRBJ1-4|TRBD1
CASSSRSGTGEEKLFF
TGTGCCAGCAGCTCCCGCAGCGGGACAGGGGAGGAAAAACTGTTTTTT
>TRBV7-2|NA|TRBJ2-1|TRBD1
CASSYRDRLDEQFF
TGTGCCAGCAGCTACCGGGACAGGCTCGATGAGCAGTTCTTC
>TRBV5-1|few|TRBJ2-1|TRBD2
CASSSTPSSGGNNEQFF
TGCGCCAGCAGCTCCACCCCTTCCAGCGGGGGGAACAATGAGCAGTTCTTC
>TRBV9|NA|TRBJ1-3|NA
CASSVAGPEIGNTIYF
TGTGCCAGCAGCGTAGCTGGGCCAGAAATAGGAAACACCATATATTTT
>TRBV19|NA|TRBJ1-2|NA
CASSFRQSYGYTF
TGTGCCAGTAGTTTCCGACAGTCCTATGGCTACACCTTC
>TRBV7-3|NA|TRBJ1-2|NA
CASAGERNGYTF
TGTGCCAGCGCAGGGGAAAGGAATGGCTACACCTTC
>TRBV5-4|NA|TRBJ2-5|NA
CASSLGGGETQYF
TGTGCCAGCAGCTTGGGTGGCGGAGAGACCCAGTACTTC
>TRBV15|once|TRBJ2-7|TRBD2
CATSRGTSGRLSYEQYF
TGTGCCACCAGCAGAGGGACTAGCGGGAGGTTATCCTACGAGCAGTACTTC
>TRBV6-2/TRBV6-3|NA|TRBJ2-5|TRBD2
CASSLRTSGGFQETQYF
TGTGCCAGCAGTCTGCGGACTAGCGGGGGATTCCAAGAGACCCAGTACTTC
>TRBV6-5|NA|TRBJ1-2|NA
CASSRGLWDGYTF
TGTGCCAGCAGCCGCGGCCTTTGGGATGGCTACACCTTC
>TRBV9|NA|TRBJ2-1|NA
CASSVALEGNEQFF
TGTGCCAGCAGCGTAGCGTTAGAGGGCAATGAGCAGTTCTTC
>TRBV6-5|once|TRBJ1-2|NA
CASTRSYQANYGYTF
TGTGCCAGCACAAGATCCTATCAAGCTAACTATGGCTACACCTTC
>TRBV20-1|NA|TRBJ2-3|NA
CSAGPSNTQYF
TGCAGTGCTGGGCCCTCCAATACGCAGTATTTT
>TRBV25-1|NA|TRBJ2-7|NA
CASRGKQGDSYEQYF
TGTGCCAGCAGGGGGAAACAGGGAGACTCCTACGAGCAGTACTTC
>TRBV27|NA|TRBJ1-3|NA
CTSSLTSGNTIYF
TGTACCAGCAGCCTGACAAGTGGAAACACCATATATTTT
>TRBV9|NA|TRBJ2-6|NA
CASSVMSLAGARTGANVLTF
TGTGCCAGCAGCGTAATGTCCCTCGCGGGGGCGCGAACTGGGGCCAACGTCCTGACTTTC
>TRBV19|NA|TRBJ2-6|NA
CASSTTFSGANVLTF
TGTGCCAGTAGTACAACTTTCTCTGGGGCCAACGTCCTGACTTTC
>TRBV7-6|NA|TRBJ1-2|TRBD1
CASSLGIGTGLNYGYTF
TGTGCCAGCAGCTTAGGAATAGGGACAGGACTAAACTATGGCTACACCTTC
>TRBV28|NA|TRBJ2-7|TRBD1
CASSLRLRGRLSYEQYF
TGTGCCAGCAGTTTACGTCTCAGGGGGCGACTCTCCTACGAGCAGTACTTC
>TRBV7-9|few|TRBJ2-5|NA
CASSLSGRETQYF
TGTGCCAGCAGCTTAAGTGGGAGGGAGACCCAGTACTTC
>TRBV4-1|NA|TRBJ2-3|TRBD2
CASSQGGLAPSTDTQYF
TGCGCCAGCAGCCAAGGAGGACTAGCGCCTAGCACAGATACGCAGTATTTT
>TRBV7-2|few|TRBJ2-2|NA
CASSLAGGNTGELFF
TGTGCCAGCAGCTTAGCGGGAGGTAACACCGGGGAGCTGTTTTTT
>TRBV29-1|NA|TRBJ1-2|NA
CSVEDWLGAALSGYTF
TGCAGCGTTGAAGATTGGCTGGGGGCCGCCCTCTCGGGCTACACCTTC
>TRBV28|NA|TRBJ1-2|NA
CASSLGGYGYTF
TGTGCCAGCTCCCTCGGGGGCTATGGCTACACCTTC
>TRBV7-2|NA|TRBJ2-1|TRBD2
CASSPQTSRDNEQFF
TGTGCCAGCAGCCCACAGACTAGCAGGGACAATGAGCAGTTCTTC
>TRBV24-1|NA|TRBJ1-2|TRBD1
CATSKTGANGYTF
TGTGCCACCAGTAAGACAGGGGCCAATGGCTACACCTTC
>TRBV27|once|TRBJ1-5|NA
CASSYRETQPQHF
TGTGCCAGCAGCTACAGGGAGACTCAGCCCCAGCATTTT
>TRBV7-3|NA|TRBJ2-3|TRBD1
CASSSYPGQGTDTQYF
TGTGCCAGCAGCTCATATCCGGGACAGGGGACAGATACGCAGTATTTT
>TRBV18|NA|TRBJ1-1|NA
CASSPDRGMNTEAFF
TGTGCCAGCTCACCCGATCGGGGAATGAACACTGAAGCTTTCTTT
>TRBV7-6|NA|TRBJ2-7|TRBD1
CASSQRQGGSYEQYF
TGTGCCAGCAGCCAAAGACAGGGTGGGTCCTACGAGCAGTACTTC